This is a list of T cell receptor beta chains from one sample in a study of immune reconstitution after stem cell transplant in scleroderma. TCRdb processed the RT-PCR reads anew with MiXCR; each CDR3 protein has one entry. The sample records 4,500 to 7,000 distinct CDR3 sequences, 6.5% to 10% being singletons. Collection took place before or after autologous hematopoietic stem cell transplantation (not recorded which). Receptors were obtained from a male donor with systemic sclerosis. CDR3s include the opening cysteine and the closing phenylalanine or tryptophan. The D gene is left open where the match is weak. Clone size, where shown, is once, few, many, or a class for clones that have expanded.

CDR3 length: 22; J gene: TRBJ2-1; D gene: TRBD1; clone size: medium-sized; V gene: TRBV9; CDR3 DNA: TGTGCCAGCAGCGTCCCGTTAAACAGGGGGACGGGAGCCCCGGGCGCCTACAATGAGCAGTTCTTC; CDR3 protein: CASSVPLNRGTGAPGAYNEQFF
CDR3 length: 14; J gene: TRBJ2-3; D gene: -; clone size: medium-sized; V gene: TRBV12-3/TRBV12-4; CDR3 DNA: TGTGCCAGCCGCATCGGGGGCGGCACAGATACGCAGTATTTT; CDR3 protein: CASRIGGGTDTQYF
CDR3 length: 18; J gene: TRBJ2-3; D gene: TRBD2; clone size: few; V gene: TRBV20-1; CDR3 DNA: TGCAGTGCTAGAGGGAACAACCCGGGGCTAGCGGTCACAGATACGCAGTATTTT; CDR3 protein: CSARGNNPGLAVTDTQYF
CDR3 length: 14; J gene: TRBJ2-5; D gene: -; clone size: -; V gene: TRBV10-3; CDR3 DNA: TGTGCCGTCAGTGCTAGGACCATACAAGAGACCCAGTACTTC; CDR3 protein: CAVSARTIQETQYF
CDR3 length: 15; J gene: TRBJ1-2; D gene: -; clone size: medium-sized; V gene: TRBV28; CDR3 DNA: TGTGCCAGCAGTCCCGGGGGCACCGTAAACTATGGCTACACCTTC; CDR3 protein: CASSPGGTVNYGYTF
CDR3 length: 12; J gene: TRBJ1-1; D gene: -; clone size: few; V gene: TRBV20-1; CDR3 DNA: TGCAGTGCCGGGACGGGAACAGGAGAAGCTTTCTTT; CDR3 protein: CSAGTGTGEAFF
CDR3 length: 16; J gene: TRBJ2-7; D gene: TRBD1; clone size: -; V gene: TRBV6-6; CDR3 DNA: TGTGCCAGCAGCCGGCCAGGGGGCGTATCAGTCTACGAGCAGTACTTC; CDR3 protein: CASSRPGGVSVYEQYF
CDR3 length: 11; J gene: TRBJ2-7; D gene: -; clone size: few; V gene: TRBV6-2/TRBV6-3; CDR3 DNA: TGTGCCAGCACCGACAGATACGAGCAGTACTTC; CDR3 protein: CASTDRYEQYF
CDR3 length: 13; J gene: TRBJ2-7; D gene: TRBD1; clone size: medium-sized; V gene: TRBV7-2; CDR3 DNA: TGTGCCAGCAGCCCGGGACAGTCCTACGAGCAGTACTTC; CDR3 protein: CASSPGQSYEQYF
CDR3 length: 15; J gene: TRBJ2-7; D gene: TRBD1; clone size: few; V gene: TRBV6-1; CDR3 DNA: TGTGCCAGCAGTGAAGTCACAGGGGGCAAGTACGAGCAGTACTTC; CDR3 protein: CASSEVTGGKYEQYF
CDR3 length: 16; J gene: TRBJ2-2; D gene: -; clone size: medium-sized; V gene: TRBV7-9; CDR3 DNA: TGTGCCAGCAGAACTAAGCTGGGGGACCACACCGGGGAGCTGTTTTTT; CDR3 protein: CASRTKLGDHTGELFF
CDR3 length: 11; J gene: TRBJ2-5; D gene: -; clone size: few; V gene: TRBV28; CDR3 DNA: TGTGCCAGCATGTGGGAAGAGACCCAGTACTTC; CDR3 protein: CASMWEETQYF
CDR3 length: 16; J gene: TRBJ2-5; D gene: TRBD2; clone size: few; V gene: TRBV3-1; CDR3 DNA: TGTGCCAGCAGCCAAGATAGCGGGGGTGAGCAAGAGACCCAGTACTTC; CDR3 protein: CASSQDSGGEQETQYF
CDR3 length: 17; J gene: TRBJ1-2; D gene: TRBD1; clone size: medium-sized; V gene: TRBV5-1; CDR3 DNA: TGCGCCAGCAGCATGGGACTTGGACAGGGGGCATGGCATGGCTACACCTTC; CDR3 protein: CASSMGLGQGAWHGYTF
CDR3 length: 13; J gene: TRBJ2-4; D gene: TRBD1; clone size: few; V gene: TRBV28; CDR3 DNA: TGTGCCACCCGACAGGGGGCCAAAAACATTCAGTACTTC; CDR3 protein: CATRQGAKNIQYF
CDR3 length: 15; J gene: TRBJ2-3; D gene: -; clone size: medium-sized; V gene: TRBV7-2; CDR3 DNA: TGTGCCAGCAGCTTACCGGGGACGCTCACAGATACGCAGTATTTT; CDR3 protein: CASSLPGTLTDTQYF
CDR3 length: 14; J gene: TRBJ2-7; D gene: TRBD2; clone size: few; V gene: TRBV18; CDR3 DNA: TGTGCCAGCTCACCAACTAGCGGCCCCTACGAGCAGTACTTC; CDR3 protein: CASSPTSGPYEQYF
CDR3 length: 17; J gene: TRBJ2-7; D gene: TRBD2; clone size: -; V gene: TRBV18; CDR3 DNA: TGTGCCAGCTCACCACGTGATAGCGGGAGGGCCCGGTACGAGCAGTACTTC; CDR3 protein: CASSPRDSGRARYEQYF
CDR3 length: 13; J gene: TRBJ1-5; D gene: -; clone size: large; V gene: TRBV30; CDR3 DNA: TGTGCCTGGAGTGTAGGGCGGGGTCAGCCCCAGCATTTT; CDR3 protein: CAWSVGRGQPQHF
CDR3 length: 15; J gene: TRBJ2-3; D gene: -; clone size: few; V gene: TRBV5-1; CDR3 DNA: TGCGCCAGCAGCTTGTTCGGCAGACTGCTAGATACGCAGTATTTT; CDR3 protein: CASSLFGRLLDTQYF
CDR3 length: 12; J gene: TRBJ2-3; D gene: TRBD1; clone size: medium-sized; V gene: TRBV6-2/TRBV6-3; CDR3 DNA: TGTGCCAGCGGGACAGGGGCAGATACGCAGTATTTT; CDR3 protein: CASGTGADTQYF
CDR3 length: 14; J gene: TRBJ1-2; D gene: -; clone size: -; V gene: TRBV7-6; CDR3 DNA: TGTGCCAGCAGACCTTTTAGGGCAGGCTATGGCTACACCTTC; CDR3 protein: CASRPFRAGYGYTF
CDR3 length: 13; J gene: TRBJ2-5; D gene: -; clone size: medium-sized; V gene: TRBV29-1; CDR3 DNA: TGCAGCGCCGACAGCCAGGAGGGAGAGACCCAGTACTTC; CDR3 protein: CSADSQEGETQYF
CDR3 length: 13; J gene: TRBJ1-2; D gene: TRBD1; clone size: -; V gene: TRBV27; CDR3 DNA: TGTGCCAGCAAACCGGACAGGGACTATGGCTACACCTTC; CDR3 protein: CASKPDRDYGYTF
CDR3 length: 14; J gene: TRBJ2-1; D gene: TRBD2; clone size: medium-sized; V gene: TRBV18; CDR3 DNA: TGTGCCAGCTCACCTTTAGCGGGGGACAATGAGCAGTTCTTC; CDR3 protein: CASSPLAGDNEQFF
CDR3 length: 16; J gene: TRBJ2-2; D gene: -; clone size: -; V gene: TRBV7-8; CDR3 DNA: TGTGCCAGCATTCCACCACCCTTCGGTGGCACCGGGGAGCTGTTTTTT; CDR3 protein: CASIPPPFGGTGELFF
CDR3 length: 14; J gene: TRBJ2-1; D gene: -; clone size: few; V gene: TRBV11-2; CDR3 DNA: TGTGCCAGCAACCTCCCGTATCGGAGCCATGAGCAGTTCTTC; CDR3 protein: CASNLPYRSHEQFF
CDR3 length: 13; J gene: TRBJ1-1; D gene: -; clone size: -; V gene: TRBV12-3/TRBV12-4; CDR3 DNA: TGTGCCAGCAGTAGCCAGGTAAACACTGAAGCTTTCTTT; CDR3 protein: CASSSQVNTEAFF
CDR3 length: 15; J gene: TRBJ2-7; D gene: TRBD2; clone size: medium-sized; V gene: TRBV28; CDR3 DNA: TGTGCCAGCAGTTTAGCGGGAGGGAGAGCCTACGAGCAGTACTTC; CDR3 protein: CASSLAGGRAYEQYF
CDR3 length: 14; J gene: TRBJ2-1; D gene: TRBD2; clone size: -; V gene: TRBV10-3; CDR3 DNA: TGTGCCATCAGTGAAACTAGCGGGCCCAATGAGCAGTTCTTC; CDR3 protein: CAISETSGPNEQFF
CDR3 length: 14; J gene: TRBJ2-5; D gene: -; clone size: few; V gene: TRBV4-2; CDR3 DNA: TGTGCCAGCAGCCAAGATCCGGGGGCAGAGACCCAGTACTTC; CDR3 protein: CASSQDPGAETQYF
CDR3 length: 16; J gene: TRBJ2-7; D gene: TRBD2; clone size: few; V gene: TRBV5-1; CDR3 DNA: TGCGCCAGCAGCTTTAGAGAAGGACGGGAGGGCTACGAGCAGTACTTC; CDR3 protein: CASSFREGREGYEQYF